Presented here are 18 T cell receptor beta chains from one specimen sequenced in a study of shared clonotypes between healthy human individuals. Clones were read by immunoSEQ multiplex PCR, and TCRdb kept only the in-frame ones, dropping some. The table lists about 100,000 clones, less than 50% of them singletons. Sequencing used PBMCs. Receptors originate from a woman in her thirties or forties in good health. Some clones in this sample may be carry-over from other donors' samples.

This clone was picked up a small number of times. The DNA for the CDR3 is TGTGCCAGTAGTATTGCGGCGGGAGGGCCTCAGACCCAGTACTTC. Protein sequence: CASSIAAGGPQTQYF. V gene TRBV19 combines with J gene TRBJ2-5; 9 nucleotides agree with TRBD2. Germline V gives CDR1 LNHDA, CDR2 SQIVND (reference sequence). There are 15 residues in the CDR3. V dropped 3 bases and J dropped 6; count of bases not matched to a gene: 8. Full variable domain (rest looked up from reference TRBV19 and TRBJ2-5): DGGITQSPKYLFRKEGQNVTLSCEQNLNHDAMYWYRQDPGQGLRLIYYSQIVNDFQKGDIAEGYSVSREKKESFPLTVTSAQKNPTAFYLCASSIAAGGPQTQYFGPGTRLLVL.

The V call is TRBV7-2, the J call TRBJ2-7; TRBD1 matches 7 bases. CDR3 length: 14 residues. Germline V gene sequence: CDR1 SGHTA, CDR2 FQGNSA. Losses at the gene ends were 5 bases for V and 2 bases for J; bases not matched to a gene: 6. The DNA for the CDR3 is TGTGCCAGCAGCCTCCGACAGGGACCCTACGAGCAGTACTTC. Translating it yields CASSLRQGPYEQYF.

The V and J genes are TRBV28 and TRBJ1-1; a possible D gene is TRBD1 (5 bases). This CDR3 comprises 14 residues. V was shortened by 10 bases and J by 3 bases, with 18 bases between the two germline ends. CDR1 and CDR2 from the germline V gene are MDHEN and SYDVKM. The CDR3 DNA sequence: TGTGCCACCCGGTCCGACCCAGGGCACACTGAAGCTTTCTTT. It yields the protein CATRSDPGHTEAFF.

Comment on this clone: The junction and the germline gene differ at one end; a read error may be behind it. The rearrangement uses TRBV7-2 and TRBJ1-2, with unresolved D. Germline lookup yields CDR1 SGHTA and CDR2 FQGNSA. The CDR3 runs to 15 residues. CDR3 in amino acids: CASSSNGVVGYGCTF. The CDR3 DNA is TGTGCCAGCAGCTCAAACGGGGTGGTAGGCTATGGCTGCACCTTC. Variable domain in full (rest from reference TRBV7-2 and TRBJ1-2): GAGVSQSPSNKVTEKGKDVELRCDPISGHTALYWYRQSLGQGLEFLIYFQGNSAPDKSGLPSDRFSAERTGGSVSTLTIQRTQQEDSAVYLCASSSNGVVGYGCTFGSGTRLTVV.

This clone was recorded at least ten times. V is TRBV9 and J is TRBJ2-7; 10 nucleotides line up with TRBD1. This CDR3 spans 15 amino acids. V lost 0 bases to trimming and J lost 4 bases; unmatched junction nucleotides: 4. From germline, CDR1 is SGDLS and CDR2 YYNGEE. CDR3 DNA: TGTGCCAGCAGCGTAGGAGACAGGGGGCTATACGAGCAGTACTTC. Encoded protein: CASSVGDRGLYEQYF.

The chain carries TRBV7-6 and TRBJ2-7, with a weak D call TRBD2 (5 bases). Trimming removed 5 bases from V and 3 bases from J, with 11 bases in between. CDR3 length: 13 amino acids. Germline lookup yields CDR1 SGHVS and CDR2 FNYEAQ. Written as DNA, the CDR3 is TGTGCCAGCAGCCCCCGGGCGGGCTACGAGCAGTACTTC. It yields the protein CASSPRAGYEQYF.

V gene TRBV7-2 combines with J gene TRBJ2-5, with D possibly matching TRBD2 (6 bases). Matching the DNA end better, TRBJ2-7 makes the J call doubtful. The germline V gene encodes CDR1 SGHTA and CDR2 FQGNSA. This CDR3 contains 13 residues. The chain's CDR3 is CASSLGRDYEQYF. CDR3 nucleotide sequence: TGTGCCAGCAGCCTCGGGAGAGATTACGAGCAGTACTTC.

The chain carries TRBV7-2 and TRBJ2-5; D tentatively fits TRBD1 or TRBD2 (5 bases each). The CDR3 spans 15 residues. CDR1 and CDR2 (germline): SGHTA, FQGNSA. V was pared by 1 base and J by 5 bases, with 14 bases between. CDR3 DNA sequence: TGTGCCAGCAGCTTAGATTTTGGGGGATTGGAGACCCAGTACTTC. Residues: CASSLDFGGLETQYF. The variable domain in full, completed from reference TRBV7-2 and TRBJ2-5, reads GAGVSQSPSNKVTEKGKDVELRCDPISGHTALYWYRQSLGQGLEFLIYFQGNSAPDKSGLPSDRFSAERTGGSVSTLTIQRTQQEDSAVYLCASSLDFGGLETQYFGPGTRLLVL.

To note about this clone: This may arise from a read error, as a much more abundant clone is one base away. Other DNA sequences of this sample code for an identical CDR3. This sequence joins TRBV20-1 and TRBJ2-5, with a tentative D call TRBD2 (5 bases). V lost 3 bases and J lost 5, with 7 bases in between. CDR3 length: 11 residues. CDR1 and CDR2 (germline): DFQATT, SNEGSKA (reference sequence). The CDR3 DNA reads TGCAGTGCTAGGGAGCGGGAGACCCAGTACTTC. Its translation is CSARERETQYF.

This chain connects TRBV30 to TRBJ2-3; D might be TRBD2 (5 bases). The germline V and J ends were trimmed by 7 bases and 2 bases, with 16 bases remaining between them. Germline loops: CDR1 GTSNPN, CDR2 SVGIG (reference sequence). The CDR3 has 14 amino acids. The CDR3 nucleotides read TGTGCCTTGACTGGGCTAGCCGTCACAGATACGCAGTATTTT. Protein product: CALTGLAVTDTQYF.

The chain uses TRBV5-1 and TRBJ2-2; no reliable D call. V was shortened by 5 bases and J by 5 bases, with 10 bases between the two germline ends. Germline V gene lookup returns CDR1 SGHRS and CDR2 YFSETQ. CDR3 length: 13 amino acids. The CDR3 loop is CASSREITGELFF. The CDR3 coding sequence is TGCGCCAGCAGTCGAGAAATTACCGGGGAGCTGTTTTTT. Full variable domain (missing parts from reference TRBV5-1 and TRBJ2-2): KAGVTQTPRYLIKTRGQQVTLSCSPISGHRSVSWYQQTPGQGLQFLFEYFSETQRNKGNFPGRFSGRQFSNSRSEMNVSTLELGDSALYLCASSREITGELFFGEGSRLTVL.

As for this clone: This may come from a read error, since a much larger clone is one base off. CDR3 sequence reads: CAWSVGGDHSNQPQHF. DNA of the CDR3: TGTGCCTGGAGTGTAGGGGGTGACCATAGCAATCAGCCCCAGCATTTT. The chain employs TRBV30 and TRBJ1-5; possible D gene TRBD1, 6 bases. There are 16 residues in the CDR3. The germline CDR1 and CDR2 sequences are GTSNPN and SVGIG (reference sequence). The V gene lost 0 bases and the J gene lost 0 bases, with 12 bases spanning the gap.

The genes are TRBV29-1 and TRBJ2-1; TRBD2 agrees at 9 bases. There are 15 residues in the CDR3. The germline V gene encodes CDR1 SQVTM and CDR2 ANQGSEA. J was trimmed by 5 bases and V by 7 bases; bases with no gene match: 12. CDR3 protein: CSALTRLAGNNEQFF. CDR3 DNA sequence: TGCAGCGCCCTGACCCGGCTAGCGGGGAACAATGAGCAGTTCTTC.

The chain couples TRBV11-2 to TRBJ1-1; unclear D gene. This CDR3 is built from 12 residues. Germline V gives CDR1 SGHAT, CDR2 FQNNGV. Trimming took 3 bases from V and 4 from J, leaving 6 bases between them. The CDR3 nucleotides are TGTGCCAGCAGCTTGGAGAGCACTGAAGCTTTCTTT. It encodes CASSLESTEAFF. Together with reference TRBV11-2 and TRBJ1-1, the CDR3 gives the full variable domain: EAGVAQSPRYKIIEKRQSVAFWCNPISGHATLYWYQQILGQGPKLLIQFQNNGVVDDSQLPKDRFSAERLKGVDSTLKIQPAKLEDSAVYLCASSLESTEAFFGQGTRLTVV.

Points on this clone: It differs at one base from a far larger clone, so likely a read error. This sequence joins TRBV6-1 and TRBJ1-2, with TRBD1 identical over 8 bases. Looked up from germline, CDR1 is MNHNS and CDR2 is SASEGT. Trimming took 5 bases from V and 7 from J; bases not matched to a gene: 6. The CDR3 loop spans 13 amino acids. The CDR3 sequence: CASSRTGPGGYTF. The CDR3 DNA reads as TGTGCCAGCAGTCGGACAGGGCCGGGTGGCTACACCTTC.

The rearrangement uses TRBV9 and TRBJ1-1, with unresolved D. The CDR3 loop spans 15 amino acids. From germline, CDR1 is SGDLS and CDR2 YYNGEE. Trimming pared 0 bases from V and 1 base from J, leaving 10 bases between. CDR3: CASSVAPTRNTEAFF. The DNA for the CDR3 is TGTGCCAGCAGCGTAGCTCCCACCAGGAACACTGAAGCTTTCTTT. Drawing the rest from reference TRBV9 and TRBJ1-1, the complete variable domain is DSGVTQTPKHLITATGQRVTLRCSPRSGDLSVYWYQQSLDQGLQFLIQYYNGEERAKGNILERFSAQQFPDLHSELNLSSLELGDSALYFCASSVAPTRNTEAFFGQGTRLTVV.

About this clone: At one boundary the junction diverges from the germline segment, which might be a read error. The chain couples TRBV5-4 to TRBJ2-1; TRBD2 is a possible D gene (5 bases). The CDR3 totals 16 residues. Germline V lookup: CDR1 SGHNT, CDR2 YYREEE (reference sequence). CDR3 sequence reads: CASTLGPRVSEKEQFF. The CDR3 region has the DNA TGTGCCAGCACCTTGGGCCCGAGGGTTAGCGAAAAAGAGCAGTTCTTC.

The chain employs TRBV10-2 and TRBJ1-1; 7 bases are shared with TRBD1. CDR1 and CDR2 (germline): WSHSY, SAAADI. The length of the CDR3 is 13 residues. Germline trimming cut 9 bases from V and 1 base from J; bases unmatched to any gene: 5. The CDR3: CARRQGRNTEAFF. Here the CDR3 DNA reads TGCGCCAGGCGACAGGGAAGGAACACTGAAGCTTTCTTT.